This T cell receptor beta chain was recovered during a study of T-cell reconstitution after alpha-beta-depleted transplantation in children. This clonotype was observed a few times. CDR1 is MNHEY and CDR2 is SMNVEV in the germline V gene (reference sequence). This CDR3 has 14 residues. Between the trimmed V and J ends, which lost 7 bases and 3 bases, there was a span of 15 bases. Preparation of the TCRbeta library involved a method that used unique molecular identifiers. TCRdb itself ran the PCR reads through MiXCR, one entry per CDR3 protein. Of some 520,000 distinct CDR3 sequences in the sample, 32% were seen once.

The receptor was derived from a human donor who donated a stem cell graft to a child with aplastic anemia. The chain has TRBV27 and TRBJ1-2; a possible D gene is TRBD1 (6 bases). The sample consisted of PBMCs from the stem cell graft donor, taken from the stem cell graft. The CDR3 region is CASTDTQGYYGYTF. The CDR3 nucleotides read TGTGCCAGCACCGATACACAGGGTTACTATGGCTACACCTTC.